The 7 T cell receptor beta chains below were found in one sample sequenced in a study of technical replicates of blood from several donors. Generated by immunoSEQ multiplex PCR, the TCRdb table keeps only in-frame clones and is missing some. Among 45,000 to 55,000 clones listed, roughly 94% were seen once. Specimen: T cells isolated from PBMCs. All receptors come from a human donor in good health.

The rearrangement uses TRBV6-9 and TRBJ1-5; 9 bases match TRBD1. J was trimmed by 0 bases and V by 2 bases; bases with no gene match: 17. From germline, CDR1 is MNHGY and CDR2 SVAAGI. This CDR3 comprises 21 residues. CDR3 amino acids: CASSYPLSRDRVGYSNQPQHF. CDR3 DNA sequence: TGTGCCAGCAGTTATCCCCTGTCCCGGGACAGGGTTGGGTATAGCAATCAGCCCCAGCATTTT.

The V call is TRBV7-3, the J call TRBJ2-3, with D perhaps TRBD2 (7 bases). CDR3 size: 16 residues. The V gene lost 5 bases and the J gene lost 5 bases, with 20 bases spanning the gap. Germline CDR1 SGHTA, CDR2 FQGTGA. CDR3 sequence: CASSATRGAPGDTQYF. DNA of the CDR3: TGTGCCAGCAGCGCTACTCGGGGGGCCCCCGGAGATACGCAGTATTTT.

V and J are TRBV19 and TRBJ2-3; D gene ambiguous. The germline V gene encodes CDR1 LNHDA and CDR2 SQIVND (reference sequence). The CDR3 sequence is 16 residues long. Between the trimmed V and J ends, which lost 3 bases and 4 bases, there was a span of 17 bases. The CDR3 is CASSMIPMPNPDTQYF. The CDR3 nucleotides read TGTGCCAGTAGTATGATACCTATGCCGAACCCAGATACGCAGTATTTT.

Here the CDR3 reads CASNVLGVLGASPLHF. As DNA, the CDR3 is TGTGCCAGCAACGTCCTGGGAGTTTTGGGGGCTTCACCCCTCCACTTT. V gene TRBV7-9 combines with J gene TRBJ1-6; D perhaps matches TRBD1 (6 bases). The CDR3 has 16 amino acids. V was pared by 7 bases and J by 9 bases, with 22 bases between. Germline CDR1 is SEHNR and CDR2 is FQNEAQ (reference sequence).

The chain joins TRBV6-5 to TRBJ2-7; TRBD1 is a possible D gene (5 bases). Trimming removed 6 bases from V and 0 bases from J, with 15 bases in between. The CDR3 sequence is 15 residues long. Germline lookup yields CDR1 MNHEY and CDR2 SVGAGI. In DNA form, the CDR3 reads TGTGCCAGCAGCCCACAGGTCTCTAGCTCCTACGAGCAGTACTTC. Its translation: CASSPQVSSSYEQYF.

This chain connects TRBV29-1 to TRBJ1-2, with D perhaps TRBD1 (6 bases). From germline, CDR1 is SQVTM and CDR2 ANQGSEA. The CDR3 runs 12 residues. Deletions cut 5 bases from V and 7 bases from J, with 14 bases between. The CDR3 DNA is TGCAGCGTTAATACAGGGCTAAGTGGCTACACCTTC. It is translated as CSVNTGLSGYTF.

The V call is TRBV10-2, the J call TRBJ1-1, with 9 positions matching TRBD1. From germline, CDR1 is WSHSY and CDR2 SAAADI. The CDR3 totals 15 residues. V dropped 8 bases and J dropped 5; count of bases not matched to a gene: 12. The CDR3 region is CASRTGQGGGTEAFF. CDR3 DNA: TGCGCCAGCCGAACGGGACAGGGAGGGGGGACTGAAGCTTTCTTT.